The clone carrying this T cell receptor beta chain was counted ten times or more. This sample was included in a study of regulatory T cells in long-lasting Graves disease. Construction of the TCR beta libraries employed iRepertoire HTBI primers in conjunction with Arm-PCR of CDR3 regions. MiXCR, run by TCRdb on the multiplex PCR reads, gives a single entry per CDR3 protein. This table holds over 500,000 distinct CDR3 sequences, about 15% found once. The time point here: newly diagnosed GD, antithyroid drugs for less than 3 months. Isolated PBMC RNA provided the starting material for the TCR library. Separately, the same data were catalogued under a study of T cells in Graves' hyperthyroidism and ophthalmopathy.

The input for sequencing was peripheral blood mononuclear cells (PBMCs), taken at new diagnosis, from a patient treated with antithyroid drugs. The TCR sequence derives from a woman aged 25-40 years with Graves disease.

CDR3 sequence: CSVWQGLSPNEQFF. The CDR3 DNA follows: TGCAGCGTCTGGCAGGGATTGTCCCCCAATGAGCAGTTCTTC. The V gene is TRBV29-1, the J gene TRBJ2-1; tentative D call: TRBD1 (5 bases). CDR1 and CDR2 from the germline V gene are SQVTM and ANQGSEA. Trimming pared 6 bases from V and 6 bases from J, leaving 18 bases between. This CDR3 region has 14 residues.